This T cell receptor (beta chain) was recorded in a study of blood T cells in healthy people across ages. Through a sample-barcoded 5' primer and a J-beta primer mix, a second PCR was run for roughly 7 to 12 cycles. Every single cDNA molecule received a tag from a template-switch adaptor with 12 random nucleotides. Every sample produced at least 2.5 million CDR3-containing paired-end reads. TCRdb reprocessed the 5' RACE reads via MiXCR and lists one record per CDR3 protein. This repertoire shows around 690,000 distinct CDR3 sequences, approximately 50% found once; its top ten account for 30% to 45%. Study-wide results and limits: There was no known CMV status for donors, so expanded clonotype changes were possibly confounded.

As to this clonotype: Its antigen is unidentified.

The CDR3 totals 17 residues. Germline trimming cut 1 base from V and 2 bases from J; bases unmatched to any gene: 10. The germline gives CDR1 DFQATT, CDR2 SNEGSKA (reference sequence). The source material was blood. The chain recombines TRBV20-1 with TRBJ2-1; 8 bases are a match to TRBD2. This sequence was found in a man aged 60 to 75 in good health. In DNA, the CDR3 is TGCAGTGCTAGAGTCCCCAGTAGCGGGGCAACCTACAATGAGCAGTTCTTC. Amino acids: CSARVPSSGATYNEQFF.